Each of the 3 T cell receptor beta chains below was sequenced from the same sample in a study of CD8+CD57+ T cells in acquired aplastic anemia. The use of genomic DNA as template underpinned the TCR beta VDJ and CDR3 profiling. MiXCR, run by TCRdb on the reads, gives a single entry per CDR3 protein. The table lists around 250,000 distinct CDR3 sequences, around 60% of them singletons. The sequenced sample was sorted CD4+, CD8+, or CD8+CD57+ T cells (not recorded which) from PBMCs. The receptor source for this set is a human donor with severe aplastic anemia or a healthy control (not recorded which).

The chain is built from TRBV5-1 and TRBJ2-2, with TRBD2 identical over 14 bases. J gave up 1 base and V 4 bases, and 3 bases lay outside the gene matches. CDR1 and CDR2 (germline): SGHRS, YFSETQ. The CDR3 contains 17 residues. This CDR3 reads CASSHGLAGGNTGELFF. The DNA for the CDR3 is TGCGCCAGCAGCCACGGACTAGCGGGGGGGAACACCGGGGAGCTGTTTTTT.

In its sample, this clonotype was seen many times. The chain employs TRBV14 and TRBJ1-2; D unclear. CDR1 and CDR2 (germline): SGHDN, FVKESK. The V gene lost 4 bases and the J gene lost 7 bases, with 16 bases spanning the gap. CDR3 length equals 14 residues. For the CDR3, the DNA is TGTGCCAGCAGCCGTTGGACGCAGAGCTTTGGCTACACCTTC. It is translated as CASSRWTQSFGYTF. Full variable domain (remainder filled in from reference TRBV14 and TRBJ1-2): EAGVTQFPSHSVIEKGQTVTLRCDPISGHDNLYWYRRVMGKEIKFLLHFVKESKQDESGMPNNRFLAERTGGTYSTLKVQPAELEDSGVYFCASSRWTQSFGYTFGSGTRLTVV.

CDR3 amino acids: CASSMTAEKLFF. CDR3 sequence (DNA): TGTGCCAGTAGTATGACAGCAGAAAAACTGTTTTTT. The genes are TRBV19 and TRBJ1-4; a possible D gene is TRBD1 (5 bases). CDR3 length: 12 residues. Germline loops: CDR1 LNHDA, CDR2 SQIVND (reference sequence). Trimming cost V 3 bases and J 8 bases, with 7 bases left between them. The full variable domain, its missing parts supplied by reference TRBV19 and TRBJ1-4, is DGGITQSPKYLFRKEGQNVTLSCEQNLNHDAMYWYRQDPGQGLRLIYYSQIVNDFQKGDIAEGYSVSREKKESFPLTVTSAQKNPTAFYLCASSMTAEKLFFGSGTQLSVL.